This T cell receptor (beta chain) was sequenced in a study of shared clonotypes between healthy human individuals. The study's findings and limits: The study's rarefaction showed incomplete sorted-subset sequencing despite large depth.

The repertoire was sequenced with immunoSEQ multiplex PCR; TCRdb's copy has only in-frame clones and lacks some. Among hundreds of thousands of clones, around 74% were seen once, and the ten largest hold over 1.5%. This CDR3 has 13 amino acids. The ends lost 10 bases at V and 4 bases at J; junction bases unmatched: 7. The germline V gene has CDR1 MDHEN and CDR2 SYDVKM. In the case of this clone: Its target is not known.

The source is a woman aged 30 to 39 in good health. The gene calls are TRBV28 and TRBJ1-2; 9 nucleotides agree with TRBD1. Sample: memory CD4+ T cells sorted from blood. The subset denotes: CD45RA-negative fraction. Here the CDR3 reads CAIRGTGIYGYTF. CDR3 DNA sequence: TGTGCCATCAGGGGGACAGGGATCTATGGCTACACCTTC.